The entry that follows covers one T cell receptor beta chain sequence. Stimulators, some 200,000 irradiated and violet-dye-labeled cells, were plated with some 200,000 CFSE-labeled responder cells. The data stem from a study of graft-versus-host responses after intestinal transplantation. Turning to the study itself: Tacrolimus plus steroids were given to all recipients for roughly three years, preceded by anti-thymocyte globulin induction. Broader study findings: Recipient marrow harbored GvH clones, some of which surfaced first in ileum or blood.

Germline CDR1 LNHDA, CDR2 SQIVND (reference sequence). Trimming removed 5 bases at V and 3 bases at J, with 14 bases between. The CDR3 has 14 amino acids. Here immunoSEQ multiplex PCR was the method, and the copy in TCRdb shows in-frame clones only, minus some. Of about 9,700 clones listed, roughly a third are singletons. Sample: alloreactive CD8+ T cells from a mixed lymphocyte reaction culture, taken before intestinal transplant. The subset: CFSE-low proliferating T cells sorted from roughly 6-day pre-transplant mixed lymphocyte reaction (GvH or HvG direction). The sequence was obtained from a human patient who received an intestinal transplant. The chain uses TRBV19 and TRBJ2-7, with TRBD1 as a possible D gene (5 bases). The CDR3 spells CASSWTTGDYEQYF. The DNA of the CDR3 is TGTGCCAGTAGTTGGACAACTGGGGACTACGAGCAGTACTTC.